Presented here are 3 T cell receptor beta chains from one specimen sequenced in a study of blood T cells in healthy people across ages. Alongside a J-beta primer mix, a sample-barcoded 5' primer served in a second PCR lasting roughly 6 to 11 cycles. TCRdb reanalysed the 5' RACE reads using MiXCR and keeps one entry per CDR3 protein. The table records about 1.1 million distinct CDR3 sequences, roughly two fifths of them present only once. The sample taken for sequencing was blood. These receptors all come from a man aged 18 to 29 in good health.

The chain is built from TRBV12-3 or TRBV12-4 and TRBJ1-2; TRBD1 aligns across 7 bases. The CDR3 runs to 16 residues. V lost 1 base and J lost 7; bases outside the gene matches: 12. Written as DNA, the CDR3 is TGTGCCAGCAGTTTAGGGGACAGAAGCTTTAAGGGTGGCTACACCTTC. Translated, it gives CASSLGDRSFKGGYTF.

The chain carries TRBV5-1 and TRBJ2-1; the match to TRBD2 covers 12 bases. Trimming took 4 bases from V and 3 from J; bases not matched to a gene: 2. Germline CDR1 reads SGHRS; CDR2 reads YFSETQ. This CDR3 comprises 15 residues. As DNA, the CDR3 is TGCGCCAGCAGCGGACTAGCGGGGAACTACAATGAGCAGTTCTTC. This translates into CASSGLAGNYNEQFF.

The chain has TRBV20-1 and TRBJ1-1, with 11 bases matching TRBD1. Germline-derived CDR1 and CDR2 are DFQATT and SNEGSKA (reference sequence). The CDR3 totals 12 residues. J lost 5 bases, V lost 6 bases, and 2 bases had no gene match. Written as DNA, the CDR3 is TGCAGTGCGGACAGGGGGCGTACTGAAGCTTTCTTT. Translating it yields CSADRGRTEAFF.